A selection of T cell receptor beta chains follows, all from one sample in a study of blood T cell repertoires in COVID-19. Libraries were prepared by immunoSEQ multiplex PCR; TCRdb keeps only in-frame clonotypes and omits some of them. The sample holds about 140,000 clones, more than 80% seen once. Sequencing was performed on PBMCs or T cells enriched from blood (not recorded which). These TCRs come from a woman aged 18-30 years who had been exposed to COVID-19. Each CDR3 is given with its conserved first and last residue. A D gene is named only where the DNA matches it firmly. Size tells how often a clone was seen (once, few, many) or the class of an expanded clone, and some rows leave it out.

v_call	d_call	j_call	clone_size	cdr3_length	cdr3_nt	cdr3_aa
TRBV9	TRBD1	TRBJ2-1	-	15	TGTGCCAGCAGCTTACAGGGGGCCTCCTACAATGAGCAGTTCTTC	CASSLQGASYNEQFF
TRBV27	-	TRBJ1-1	-	14	TGTGCCACCGGGTCGCGTGTAGGGAACACTGAAGCTTTCTTT	CATGSRVGNTEAFF
TRBV10-1	TRBD1	TRBJ2-7	-	11	TGCGCCAGAGGACAGGCCAAGGAGCAGTACTTC	CARGQAKEQYF
TRBV7-2	TRBD2	TRBJ2-1	-	17	TGTGCCAGCAGCTTCATAGGCCGCTCGGGGGGAGGTCTTGAGCAGTTCTTC	CASSFIGRSGGGLEQFF
TRBV4-3	-	TRBJ2-1	-	15	TGCGCCAGCAGCCAAGATACTCGTTCCTACAATGAGCAGTTCTTC	CASSQDTRSYNEQFF
TRBV6-5	-	TRBJ2-5	few	13	TGTGCCAGCCCGGGAGACTACCAAGAGACCCAGTACTTC	CASPGDYQETQYF
TRBV19	TRBD2	TRBJ2-7	-	15	TGTGCCAGTAGTGCGGGGGGTGGACAAATCCGCGAGCAGTACTTC	CASSAGGGQIREQYF
TRBV2	-	TRBJ1-1	once	15	TGTGCCAGCAGTCCGCGAATGGTTGTGAACACTGAAGCTTTCTTT	CASSPRMVVNTEAFF
TRBV24-1	TRBD2	TRBJ2-2	-	15	TGTGCCACCAGTGATCCTAGCGGGAGCCCCGGGGAGCTGTTTTTT	CATSDPSGSPGELFF
TRBV9	-	TRBJ2-1	-	15	TGTGCCAGCAGCGTAGATGGTAGGGGGTACAATGAGCAGTTCTTC	CASSVDGRGYNEQFF
TRBV7-2	TRBD2	TRBJ2-7	once	18	TGTGCCAGCAGCTTTTACTTGGTATCGGGAGGTAGATCCTACGAGCAGTACTTC	CASSFYLVSGGRSYEQYF
TRBV7-2	TRBD2	TRBJ2-1	-	15	TGTGCCAGCAGCTTACTAGCGGATTCCTACAATGAGCAGTTCTTC	CASSLLADSYNEQFF
TRBV30	-	TRBJ2-7	-	11	TGTGCCTGGAGTCTGTCCTACGAGCAGTACTTC	CAWSLSYEQYF
TRBV28	-	TRBJ2-7	-	14	TGTGCCAGCACGGTTACAGGGGGGGCCTACGAGCAGTACTTC	CASTVTGGAYEQYF
TRBV19	TRBD2	TRBJ2-1	-	16	TGTGCCAGTAGTCGATCTTCTAGCGGTAACTACAATGAGCAGTTCTTC	CASSRSSSGNYNEQFF
TRBV11-2	-	TRBJ1-1	once	16	TGTGCCAGCAGGCATGGACGGGGGAAAGGGAACACTGAAGCTTTCTTT	CASRHGRGKGNTEAFF
TRBV6-6	-	TRBJ1-2	-	14	TGTGCCAGCCGCGGGGGAGAGGCAACCTATGGCTACACCTTC	CASRGGEATYGYTF
TRBV5-5	TRBD2	TRBJ2-5	-	17	TGTGCCAGCAGCTCTCGGACTAGCGGGAGGGCTCAAGAGACCCAGTACTTC	CASSSRTSGRAQETQYF
TRBV28	TRBD2	TRBJ2-1	once	15	TGTGCCAGCAGTTTCGGGACTAGTTCTTACAATGAGCAGTTCTTC	CASSFGTSSYNEQFF
TRBV5-5	TRBD2	TRBJ2-7	once	17	TGTGCCAGCAGCTTGGTAGTGGGGACTAGCGGGAGGGACGAGCAGTACTTC	CASSLVVGTSGRDEQYF
TRBV28	-	TRBJ2-7	-	11	TGTGCCACCCATAACAGGCACGAGCAGTACTTC	CATHNRHEQYF
TRBV28	TRBD2	TRBJ2-2	-	16	TGTGCCAGCAGATACCTAGCGGGGACGAACACCGGGGAGCTGTTTTTT	CASRYLAGTNTGELFF
TRBV27	-	TRBJ2-1	once	16	TGTGCCAGCAGTTTAGCGGGCGGCCGCTCCTACAATGAGCAGTTCTTC	CASSLAGGRSYNEQFF
TRBV28	-	TRBJ2-2	-	14	TGTGCCAGCAGTTTAAGCCAATTCCCCGGGGAGCTGTTTTTT	CASSLSQFPGELFF
TRBV9	TRBD1	TRBJ2-2	few	17	TGTGCCAGCAGCGTACGTCCCCAGGGGGCGAGCACCGGGGAGCTGTTTTTT	CASSVRPQGASTGELFF
TRBV5-1	-	TRBJ2-7	-	11	TGCGCCAGCAGCTTGTCCGGGGAGCAGTACTTC	CASSLSGEQYF
TRBV4-3	-	TRBJ2-7	-	13	TGCGCCAGCAGCCAAGATAGGGGGTACGAGCAGTACTTC	CASSQDRGYEQYF
TRBV4-1	TRBD1	TRBJ1-5	-	15	TGCGCCAGCAGCCAAAATACAGGGGTAGTTCAGCCCCAGCATTTT	CASSQNTGVVQPQHF
TRBV6-6	TRBD1	TRBJ2-6	-	16	TGTGCCAGCAGTAGACAGGGGGCGACTGGGGCCAACGTCCTGACTTTC	CASSRQGATGANVLTF
TRBV19	-	TRBJ2-7	-	14	TGTGCCAGTAGTATCTCGACAGGCTCCTACGAGCAGTACTTC	CASSISTGSYEQYF
TRBV29-1	TRBD1	TRBJ1-1	-	14	TGCAGCGTTGAGGTCGACAGGGGATACACTGAAGCTTTCTTT	CSVEVDRGYTEAFF
TRBV24-1	TRBD1	TRBJ2-2	-	15	TGTGCCACCAGTGACACCGGGACAGCTAGCGGGGAGCTGTTTTTT	CATSDTGTASGELFF
TRBV27	-	TRBJ1-2	-	13	TGTGCCAGCAGTCGGACAGAAAACTATGGCTACACCTTC	CASSRTENYGYTF
TRBV4-3	-	TRBJ2-5	-	13	TGCGCCAGCAGCCACTCTAGGAAGGAGACCCAGTACTTC	CASSHSRKETQYF
TRBV11-2	TRBD1	TRBJ2-5	-	16	TGTGCCAGCAGCCCGACAAGACAGGGCACTCGGGAGACCCAGTACTTC	CASSPTRQGTRETQYF
TRBV24-1	TRBD2	TRBJ2-3	-	13	TGTGCCACCAGTGATTTTGCGGGGGGCACGCAGTATTTT	CATSDFAGGTQYF
TRBV6-2/TRBV6-3	TRBD1	TRBJ1-2	few	16	TGTGCCAGCAGTTACGATCCACAGGGGACCGACTATGGCTACACCTTC	CASSYDPQGTDYGYTF
TRBV9	-	TRBJ2-5	-	14	TGTGCCAGCAGCCCCCGGCAGACGGGAGAGACCCAGTACTTC	CASSPRQTGETQYF
TRBV7-8	-	TRBJ2-7	once	14	TGTGCCAGCAGCCGGGGAGCCCAACTCTACGAGCAGTACTTC	CASSRGAQLYEQYF
TRBV14	-	TRBJ2-5	few	15	TGTGCCAGCAGCCAGGGCGTACGACGAGGGGAGACCCAGTACTTC	CASSQGVRRGETQYF